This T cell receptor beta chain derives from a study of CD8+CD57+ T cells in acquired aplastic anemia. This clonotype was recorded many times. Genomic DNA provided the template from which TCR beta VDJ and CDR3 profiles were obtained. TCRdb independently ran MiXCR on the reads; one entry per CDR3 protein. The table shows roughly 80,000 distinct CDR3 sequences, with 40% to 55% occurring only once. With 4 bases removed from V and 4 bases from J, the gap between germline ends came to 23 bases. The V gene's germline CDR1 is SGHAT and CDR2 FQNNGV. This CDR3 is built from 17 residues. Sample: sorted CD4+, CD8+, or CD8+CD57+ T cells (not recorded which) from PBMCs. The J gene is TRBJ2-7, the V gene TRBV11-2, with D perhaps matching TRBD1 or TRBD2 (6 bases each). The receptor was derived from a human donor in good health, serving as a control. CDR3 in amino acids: CASSSPLTGAGPYEQYF. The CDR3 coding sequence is TGTGCCAGCAGCTCACCTCTGACGGGGGCGGGACCGTACGAGCAGTACTTC.